This T cell receptor (beta chain) was obtained from a study of beta chain features in type 1 diabetes. Study-level points and caveats: Shortening that was moderate but significant affected the TCRB CDR3s of Type 1 diabetes patients in all four CD4+ subsets. Small HLA sub-analyses could not settle whether HLA shapes TCRB rearrangement.

Expressed TCRB transcripts were sequenced, since all the RNA that had been isolated was reverse transcribed. Using immunoSEQ multiplex PCR, the repertoire was profiled, and TCRdb retains in-frame clones only, with some absent. The sample lists 150,000 to 200,000 clones, around 8.3% occurring once. The CDR3 runs to 12 residues. For this clone: Antigen unknown.

The specimen sequenced was central memory CD4+ T cells from blood. This receptor was taken from a woman between 18 and 29 years old with type 1 diabetes. The chain employs TRBV21-1 and TRBJ1-5. TRBV21-1 is a documented pseudogene. CDR3 DNA sequence: TGTGCCAGCAGCGCGCAAAATCAGCCCCAGCATTTT. The encoded protein is CASSAQNQPQHF.